This T cell receptor (beta chain) was recorded in a study of cytotoxic CD8 clonotypes in ibrutinib-treated CLL. The wider study: The authors obtained response samples at a median of approximately 12 months of treatment, range 6 to 36. Study outcomes and limitations: Public clonotypes showed up rarely, and on treatment they shrank or held steady.

As to this clone: Its target is not known.

The CDR3 is made up of 14 amino acids. Germline CDR1 is SGHTS and CDR2 is YDEGEE. The germline V and J ends were trimmed by 5 bases and 3 bases, with 11 bases remaining between them. The assay was immunoSEQ multiplex PCR, and TCRdb's table has in-frame clones only and misses some. This sample yields about 250,000 clones, of which 70% are seen a single time; 15% belongs to the top ten. The sequences come from PBMCs, collected after 24 months of ibrutinib treatment. This chain connects TRBV5-8 to TRBJ2-2; D is possibly TRBD1 or TRBD2 (5 bases each). This receptor was taken from a human donor with chronic lymphocytic leukemia. CDR3 DNA sequence: TGTGCCAGCAGAGCCGGGACCTACACCGGGGAGCTGTTTTTT. Translated: CASRAGTYTGELFF. The full variable domain, its missing parts supplied by reference TRBV5-8 and TRBJ2-2, is EAGVTQSPTHLIKTRGQQATLRCSPISGHTSVYWYQQALGLGLQFLLWYDEGEERNRGNFPPRFSGRQFPNYSSELNVNALELEDSALYLCASRAGTYTGELFFGEGSRLTVL.